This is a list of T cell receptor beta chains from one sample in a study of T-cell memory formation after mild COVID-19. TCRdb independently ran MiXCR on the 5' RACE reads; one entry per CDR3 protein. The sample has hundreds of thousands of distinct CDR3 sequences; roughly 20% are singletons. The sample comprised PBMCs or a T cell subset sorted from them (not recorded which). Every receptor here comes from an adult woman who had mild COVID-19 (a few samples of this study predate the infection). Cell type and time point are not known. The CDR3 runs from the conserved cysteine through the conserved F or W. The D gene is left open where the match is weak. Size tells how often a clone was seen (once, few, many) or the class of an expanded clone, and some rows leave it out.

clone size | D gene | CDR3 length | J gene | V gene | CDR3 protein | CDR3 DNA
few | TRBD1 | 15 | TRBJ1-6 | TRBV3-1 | CASSPDRGRNSPLHF | TGTGCCAGCAGCCCTGACAGGGGGCGGAATTCACCCCTCCACTTT
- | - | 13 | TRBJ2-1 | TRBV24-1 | CATSDLNYNEQFF | TGTGCCACCAGTGACCTGAATTACAATGAGCAGTTCTTC
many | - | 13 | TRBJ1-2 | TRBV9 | CASSAGTAYGYTF | TGTGCCAGCAGCGCTGGGACGGCTTATGGCTACACCTTC
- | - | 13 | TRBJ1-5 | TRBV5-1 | CASSLEGHQPQHF | TGCGCCAGCAGCCTTGAAGGCCATCAGCCCCAGCATTTT
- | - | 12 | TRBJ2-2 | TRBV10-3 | CAISGHTGELFF | TGTGCCATCTCAGGGCACACCGGGGAGCTGTTTTTT
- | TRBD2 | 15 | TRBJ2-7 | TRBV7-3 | CASPGGGGHSYEQYF | TGTGCCAGCCCGGGGGGAGGCGGTCACTCCTACGAGCAGTACTTC
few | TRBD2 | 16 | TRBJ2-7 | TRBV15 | CATSRDRWGLAYEQYF | TGTGCCACCAGCAGAGATCGTTGGGGACTAGCCTACGAGCAGTACTTC
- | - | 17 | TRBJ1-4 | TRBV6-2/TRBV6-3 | CASSPHGASTTNEKLFF | TGTGCCAGCAGTCCTCACGGGGCAAGCACAACTAATGAAAAACTGTTTTTT
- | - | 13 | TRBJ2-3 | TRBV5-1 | CASKFAGADTQYF | TGCGCCAGCAAGTTCGCGGGGGCGGATACGCAGTATTTT
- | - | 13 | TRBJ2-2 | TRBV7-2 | CASSLGTNGELFF | TGTGCCAGCAGCCTAGGGACCAACGGGGAGCTGTTTTTT
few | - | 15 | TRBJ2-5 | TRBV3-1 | CASSQTPGLLETQYF | TGTGCCAGCAGCCAAACCCCGGGACTGCTAGAGACCCAGTACTTC
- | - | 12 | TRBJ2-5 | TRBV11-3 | CASSTIPETQYF | TGTGCCAGCAGCACAATTCCAGAGACCCAGTACTTC
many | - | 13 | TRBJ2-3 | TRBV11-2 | CASNNKGVDTQYF | TGTGCCAGCAACAATAAGGGGGTTGATACGCAGTATTTT
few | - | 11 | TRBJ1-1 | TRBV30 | CAWISRTEAFF | TGTGCCTGGATCAGCAGGACAGAAGCTTTCTTT
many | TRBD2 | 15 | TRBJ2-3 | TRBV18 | CASSPGLAGTDTQYF | TGTGCCAGCAGCCCCGGACTAGCGGGGACAGATACGCAGTATTTT
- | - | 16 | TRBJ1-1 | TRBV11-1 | CASSLEYGGRDTEAFF | TGTGCCAGCAGCTTAGAATATGGGGGGCGCGACACTGAAGCTTTCTTT